This T cell receptor (beta chain) appears in the sequencing data of a study of T cell repertoires in cytomegalovirus infection. On the study more broadly: Peptides in the study included HLA-C-restricted and HLA-B-restricted CMV epitopes. TCR beta signatures that were public indicated CMV infection and matching HLA type. Points from the study as a whole: Accumulated public TCR beta family frequency recognized individuals carrying CMV together with the relevant HLA. Dominating the ex vivo response were TCR beta clonotypes that were CMV-specific and HLA-C-restricted.

On this clonotype itself: What it binds is not known.

V dropped 3 bases and J dropped 10 bases, with 12 bases sitting between them. The length of the CDR3 is 12 residues. In germline, CDR1 is MDHEN, CDR2 SYDVKM. TCRdb re-called the reads through MiXCR, storing one row per CDR3 protein. The sample yields approximately 770,000 distinct CDR3 sequences, 25% to 35% seen once. The V gene is TRBV28, the J gene TRBJ1-1; possible D gene TRBD1, 5 bases. This clonotype was sampled from a human donor in good health (CMV status not recorded). Some clones in this sample may be carry-over from other donors' samples. The starting material was cultured CD8+ T cells from PBMCs, obtained from culture after CMV antigen stimulation. The CDR3 is CASSLGTSLAFF. CDR3 nucleotides: TGTGCCAGCAGTTTGGGGACCTCCTTAGCTTTCTTT.